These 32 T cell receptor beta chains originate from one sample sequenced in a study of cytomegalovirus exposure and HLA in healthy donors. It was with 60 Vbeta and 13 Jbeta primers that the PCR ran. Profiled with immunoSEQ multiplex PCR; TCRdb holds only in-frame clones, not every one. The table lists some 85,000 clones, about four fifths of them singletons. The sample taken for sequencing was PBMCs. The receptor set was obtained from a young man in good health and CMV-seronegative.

This CDR3 is CAWGSIMNTEAFF. In nucleotides, the CDR3 is TGTGCCTGGGGCAGTATAATGAACACTGAAGCTTTCTTT. This chain uses TRBV30 with TRBJ1-1, with D unresolved. Germline V gives CDR1 GTSNPN, CDR2 SVGIG (reference sequence). Trimming pared 5 bases from V and 0 bases from J, leaving 10 bases between. The CDR3 has 13 residues.

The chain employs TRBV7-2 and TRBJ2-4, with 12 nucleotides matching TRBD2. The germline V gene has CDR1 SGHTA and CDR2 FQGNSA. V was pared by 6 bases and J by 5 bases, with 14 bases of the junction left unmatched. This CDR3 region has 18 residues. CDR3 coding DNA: TGTGCCAGCAGACGAGACCGGACTAGCGGGGATTGGGAAAACATTCAGTACTTC. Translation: CASRRDRTSGDWENIQYF.

This chain's CDR3 is CASTSLPTANTEAFF. CDR3 coding DNA: TGTGCCAGCACCTCCCTCCCGACAGCGAACACTGAAGCTTTCTTT. V is TRBV7-9 and J is TRBJ1-1, with D possibly being TRBD1 (5 bases). From germline, CDR1 is SEHNR and CDR2 FQNEAQ (reference sequence). The CDR3 covers 15 residues. V was shortened by 7 bases and J by 1 base, with 16 bases between the two germline ends.

The CDR3 is CASSHTGGREATIQYF. DNA for the CDR3: TGTGCCAGCAGTCATACGGGGGGGCGGGAGGCCACCATTCAGTACTTC. The genes are TRBV28 and TRBJ2-4, with TRBD2 matching over 8 bases. Germline CDR1 MDHEN, CDR2 SYDVKM. The V segment lost 5 bases and the J segment 9 bases; nucleotides outside the gene matches: 15. The CDR3 sequence is 16 residues long.

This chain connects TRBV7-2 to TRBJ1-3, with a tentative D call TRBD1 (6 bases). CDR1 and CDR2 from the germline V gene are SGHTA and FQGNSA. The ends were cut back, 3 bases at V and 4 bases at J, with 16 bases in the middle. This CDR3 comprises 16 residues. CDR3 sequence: CASSLIGGQSGNTIYF. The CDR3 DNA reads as TGTGCCAGCAGCTTGATCGGGGGGCAATCGGGAAACACCATATATTTT.

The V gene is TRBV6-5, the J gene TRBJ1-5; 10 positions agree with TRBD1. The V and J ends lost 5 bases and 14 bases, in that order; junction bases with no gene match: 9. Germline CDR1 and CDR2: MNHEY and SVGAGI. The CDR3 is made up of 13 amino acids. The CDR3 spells CASSRDRGQGEHF. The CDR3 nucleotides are TGTGCCAGCAGTCGGGACAGGGGCCAAGGGGAGCATTTT.

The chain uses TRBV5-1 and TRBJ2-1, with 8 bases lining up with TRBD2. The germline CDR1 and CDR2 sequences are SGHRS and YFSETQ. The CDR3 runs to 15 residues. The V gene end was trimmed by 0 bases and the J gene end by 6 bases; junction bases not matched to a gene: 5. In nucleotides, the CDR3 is TGCGCCAGCAGCTTGGAGCTAGCGGGTGGCAATGAGCAGTTCTTC. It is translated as CASSLELAGGNEQFF.

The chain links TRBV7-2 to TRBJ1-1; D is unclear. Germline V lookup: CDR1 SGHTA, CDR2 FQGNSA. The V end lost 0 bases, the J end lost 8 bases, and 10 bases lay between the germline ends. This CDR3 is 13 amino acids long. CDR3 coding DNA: TGTGCCAGCAGCTTAGCGATCGGTGCCGAAGCTTTCTTT. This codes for CASSLAIGAEAFF.

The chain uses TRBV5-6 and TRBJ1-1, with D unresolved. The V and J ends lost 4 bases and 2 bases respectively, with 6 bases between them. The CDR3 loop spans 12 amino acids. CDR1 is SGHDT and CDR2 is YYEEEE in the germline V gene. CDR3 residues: CASSPGNTEAFF. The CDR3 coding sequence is TGTGCCAGCAGCCCGGGAAACACTGAAGCTTTCTTT.

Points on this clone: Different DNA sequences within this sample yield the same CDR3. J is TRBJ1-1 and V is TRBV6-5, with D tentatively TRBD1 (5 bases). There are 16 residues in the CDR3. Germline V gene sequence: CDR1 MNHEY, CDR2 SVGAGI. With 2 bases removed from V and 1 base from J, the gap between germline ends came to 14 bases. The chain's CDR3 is CASSYLVGDSNTEAFF. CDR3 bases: TGTGCCAGCAGTTACCTTGTAGGGGATTCGAACACTGAAGCTTTCTTT.

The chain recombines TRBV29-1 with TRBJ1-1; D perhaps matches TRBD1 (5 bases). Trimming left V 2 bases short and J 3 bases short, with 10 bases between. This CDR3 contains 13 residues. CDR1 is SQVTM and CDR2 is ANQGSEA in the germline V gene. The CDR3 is CSVELGGDTEAFF. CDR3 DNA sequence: TGCAGCGTTGAACTGGGGGGAGACACTGAAGCTTTCTTT.

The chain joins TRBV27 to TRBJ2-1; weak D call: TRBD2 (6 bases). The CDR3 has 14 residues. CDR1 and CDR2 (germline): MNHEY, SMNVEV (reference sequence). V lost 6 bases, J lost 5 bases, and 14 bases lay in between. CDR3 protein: CASRGTLGNNEQFF. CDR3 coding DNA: TGTGCCAGCAGGGGGACTCTAGGTAACAATGAGCAGTTCTTC.

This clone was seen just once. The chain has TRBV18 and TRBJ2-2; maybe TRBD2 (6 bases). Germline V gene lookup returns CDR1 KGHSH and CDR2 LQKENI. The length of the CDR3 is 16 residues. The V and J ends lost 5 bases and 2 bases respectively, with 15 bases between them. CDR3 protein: CASSTLSGRNTGELFF. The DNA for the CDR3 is TGTGCCAGCTCAACCTTAAGCGGGCGAAACACCGGGGAGCTGTTTTTT. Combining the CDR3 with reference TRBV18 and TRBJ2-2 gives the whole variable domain NAGVMQNPRHLVRRRGQEARLRCSPMKGHSHVYWYRQLPEEGLKFMVYLQKENIIDESGMPKERFSAEFPKEGPSILRIQQVVRGDSAAYFCASSTLSGRNTGELFFGEGSRLTVL.

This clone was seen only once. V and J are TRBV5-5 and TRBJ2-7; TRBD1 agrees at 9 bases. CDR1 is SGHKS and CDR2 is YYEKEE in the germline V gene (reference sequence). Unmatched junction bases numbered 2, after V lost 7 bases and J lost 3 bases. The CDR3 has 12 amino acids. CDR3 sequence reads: CASGQGNYEQYF. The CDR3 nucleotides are TGTGCCAGCGGACAGGGGAACTACGAGCAGTACTTC. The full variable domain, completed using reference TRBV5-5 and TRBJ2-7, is DAGVTQSPTHLIKTRGQQVTLRCSPISGHKSVSWYQQVLGQGPQFIFQYYEKEERGRGNFPDRFSARQFPNYSSELNVNALLLGDSALYLCASGQGNYEQYFGPGTRLTVT.

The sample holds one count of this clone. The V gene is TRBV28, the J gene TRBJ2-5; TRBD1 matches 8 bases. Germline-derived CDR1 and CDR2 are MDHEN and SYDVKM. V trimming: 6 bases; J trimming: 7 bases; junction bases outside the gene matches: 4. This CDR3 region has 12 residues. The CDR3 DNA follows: TGTGCCAGCAGGACAGGGGTGGGGACCCAGTACTTC. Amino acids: CASRTGVGTQYF.

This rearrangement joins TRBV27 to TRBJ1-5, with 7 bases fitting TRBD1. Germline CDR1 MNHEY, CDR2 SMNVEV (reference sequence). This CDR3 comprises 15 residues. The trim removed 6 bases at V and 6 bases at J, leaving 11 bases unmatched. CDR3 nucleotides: TGTGCCAGCAGGGGAAACCCAGGGGGTCGTCAGCCCCAGCATTTT. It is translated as CASRGNPGGRQPQHF.

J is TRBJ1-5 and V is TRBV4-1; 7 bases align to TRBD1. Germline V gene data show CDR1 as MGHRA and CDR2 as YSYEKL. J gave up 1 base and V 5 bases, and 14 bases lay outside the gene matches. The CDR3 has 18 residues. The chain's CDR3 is CASSGDSRQSQSNQPQHF. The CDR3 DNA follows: TGCGCCAGCAGCGGGGACAGCAGACAGAGCCAGAGCAATCAGCCCCAGCATTTT.

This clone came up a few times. Here the CDR3 reads CASSLEQGGQPQHF. The DNA for the CDR3 is TGCGCCAGCAGCTTGGAACAGGGCGGTCAGCCCCAGCATTTT. The chain has TRBV5-1 and TRBJ1-5; tentatively, D is TRBD1 (6 bases). The CDR3 spans 14 residues. Trimming pared 0 bases from V and 6 bases from J, leaving 10 bases between. Looked up from germline, CDR1 is SGHRS and CDR2 is YFSETQ.

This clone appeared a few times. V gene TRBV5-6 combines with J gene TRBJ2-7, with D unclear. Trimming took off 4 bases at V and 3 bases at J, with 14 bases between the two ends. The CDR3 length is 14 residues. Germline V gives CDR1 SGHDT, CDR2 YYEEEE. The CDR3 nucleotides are TGTGCCAGCAGCCCGGGTGCCACGTTCTACGAGCAGTACTTC. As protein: CASSPGATFYEQYF.

The CDR3 region is CASRLGDRIRGGYTF. The DNA for the CDR3 is TGTGCCAGCAGATTAGGGGACAGGATCCGCGGGGGCTACACCTTC. The chain recombines TRBV28 with TRBJ1-2; 8 bases align to TRBD1. This CDR3 is built from 15 residues. CDR1 and CDR2 (germline): MDHEN, SYDVKM. J gave up 8 bases and V 6 bases, and 14 bases lay outside the gene matches.

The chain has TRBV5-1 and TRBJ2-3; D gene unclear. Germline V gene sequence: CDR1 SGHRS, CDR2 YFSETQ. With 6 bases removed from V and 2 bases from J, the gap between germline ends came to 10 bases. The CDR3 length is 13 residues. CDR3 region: CASNQEDTDTQYF. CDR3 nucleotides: TGCGCCAGCAATCAGGAAGACACAGATACGCAGTATTTT.

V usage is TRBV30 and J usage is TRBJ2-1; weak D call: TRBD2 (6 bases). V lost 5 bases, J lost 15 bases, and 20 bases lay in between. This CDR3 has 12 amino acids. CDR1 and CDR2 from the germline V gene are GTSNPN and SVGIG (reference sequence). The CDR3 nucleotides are TGTGCCTGGGTTCGAGGGACTGACGGTTCGTTCTTC. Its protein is CAWVRGTDGSFF. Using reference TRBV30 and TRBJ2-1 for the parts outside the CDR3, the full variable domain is SQTIHQWPATLVQPVGSPLSLECTVEGTSNPNLYWYRQAAGRGLQLLFYSVGIGQISSEVPQNLSASRPQDRQFILSSKKLLLSDSGFYLCAWVRGTDGSFFGPGTRLTVL.

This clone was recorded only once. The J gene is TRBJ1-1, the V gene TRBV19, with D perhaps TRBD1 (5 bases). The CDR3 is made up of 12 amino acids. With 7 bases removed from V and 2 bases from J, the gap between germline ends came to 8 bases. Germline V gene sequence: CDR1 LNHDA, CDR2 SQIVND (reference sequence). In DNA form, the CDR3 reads TGTGCCAGTAAGCAGGGAAACACTGAAGCTTTCTTT. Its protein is CASKQGNTEAFF. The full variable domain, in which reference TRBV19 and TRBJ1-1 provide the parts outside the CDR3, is DGGITQSPKYLFRKEGQNVTLSCEQNLNHDAMYWYRQDPGQGLRLIYYSQIVNDFQKGDIAEGYSVSREKKESFPLTVTSAQKNPTAFYLCASKQGNTEAFFGQGTRLTVV.

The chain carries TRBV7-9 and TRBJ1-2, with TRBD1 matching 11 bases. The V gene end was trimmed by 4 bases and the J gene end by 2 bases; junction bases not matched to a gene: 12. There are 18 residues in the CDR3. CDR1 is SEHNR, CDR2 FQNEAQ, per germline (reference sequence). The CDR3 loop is CASSSLGTGGNPNYGYTF. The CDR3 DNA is TGTGCCAGCAGCTCCCTGGGGACAGGGGGAAATCCGAACTATGGCTACACCTTC. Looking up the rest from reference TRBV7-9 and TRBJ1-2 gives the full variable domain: DTGVSQNPRHKITKRGQNVTFRCDPISEHNRLYWYRQTLGQGPEFLTYFQNEAQLEKSRLLSDRFSAERPKGSFSTLEIQRTEQGDSAMYLCASSSLGTGGNPNYGYTFGSGTRLTVV.

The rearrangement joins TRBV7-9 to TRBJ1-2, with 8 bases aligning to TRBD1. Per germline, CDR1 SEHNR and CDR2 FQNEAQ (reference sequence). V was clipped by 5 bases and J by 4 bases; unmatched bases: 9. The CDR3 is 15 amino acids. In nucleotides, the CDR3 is TGTGCCAGCAGCGTAAGCAGGGGGCGTGCCTATGGCTACACCTTC. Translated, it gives CASSVSRGRAYGYTF.

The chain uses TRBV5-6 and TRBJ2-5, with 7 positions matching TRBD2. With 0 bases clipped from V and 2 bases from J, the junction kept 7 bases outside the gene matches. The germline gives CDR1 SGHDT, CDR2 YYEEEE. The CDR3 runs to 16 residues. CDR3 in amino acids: CASSLAASGIQETQYF. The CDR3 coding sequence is TGTGCCAGCAGCTTGGCGGCTAGCGGAATACAAGAGACCCAGTACTTC.

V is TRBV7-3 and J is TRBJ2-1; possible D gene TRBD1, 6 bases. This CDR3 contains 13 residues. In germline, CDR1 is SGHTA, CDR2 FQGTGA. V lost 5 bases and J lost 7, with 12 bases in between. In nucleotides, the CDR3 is TGTGCCAGCAGCCCTTACAGGGCTAATGAGCAGTTCTTC. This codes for CASSPYRANEQFF.

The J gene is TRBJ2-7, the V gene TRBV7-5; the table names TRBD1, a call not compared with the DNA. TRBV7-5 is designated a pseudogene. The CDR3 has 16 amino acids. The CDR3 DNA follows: TGTGCCAGAAGCTTCGTCGGGCAGGGATTTACCTACGAGCAGTACTTC. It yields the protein CARSFVGQGFTYEQYF.

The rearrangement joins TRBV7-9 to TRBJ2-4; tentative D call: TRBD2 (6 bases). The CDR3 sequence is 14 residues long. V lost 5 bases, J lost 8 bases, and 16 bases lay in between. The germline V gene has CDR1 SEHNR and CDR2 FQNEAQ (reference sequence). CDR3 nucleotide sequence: TGTGCCAGCAGCGTCCCGGGAGCCGCGGACATTCAGTACTTC. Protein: CASSVPGAADIQYF.

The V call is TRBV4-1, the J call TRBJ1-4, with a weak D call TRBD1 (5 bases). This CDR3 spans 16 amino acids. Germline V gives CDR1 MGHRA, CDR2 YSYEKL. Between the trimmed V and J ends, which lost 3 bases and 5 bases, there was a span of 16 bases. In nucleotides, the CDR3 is TGCGCCAGCAGCCATTTGACGCAGGGTGAGAATGAAAAACTGTTTTTT. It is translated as CASSHLTQGENEKLFF.

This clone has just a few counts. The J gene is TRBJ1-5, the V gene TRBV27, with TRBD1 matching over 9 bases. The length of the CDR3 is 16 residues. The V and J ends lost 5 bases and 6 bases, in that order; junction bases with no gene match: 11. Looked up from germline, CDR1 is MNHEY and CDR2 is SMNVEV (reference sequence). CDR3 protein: CASSPQGQGLFQPQHF. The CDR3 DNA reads TGTGCCAGCAGTCCCCAGGGACAGGGTCTTTTTCAGCCCCAGCATTTT.

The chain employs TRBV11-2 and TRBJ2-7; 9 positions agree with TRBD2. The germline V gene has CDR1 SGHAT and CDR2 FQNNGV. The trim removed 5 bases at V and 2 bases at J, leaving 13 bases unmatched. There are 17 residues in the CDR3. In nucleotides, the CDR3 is TGTGCCAGCAGCCGATCCGCCGGCGGGAGGGCCCCCTACGAGCAGTACTTC. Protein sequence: CASSRSAGGRAPYEQYF.